This T cell receptor beta chain was identified in a study of CD8 T cells in ankylosing spondylitis. Study-wide results and caveats: Earlier authors reported some of these motif variants in reactive arthritis synovial fluid and blood. What appeared characteristic of ankylosing spondylitis blood was a TCR beta motif of under 10 highly homologous variants. From matched ankylosing spondylitis synovial fluid, disease-linked clones were reportedly recovered at significantly enriched levels.

Construction of TCR beta libraries was performed using quantitative 5'-RACE with molecular barcodes. A single record per CDR3 protein comes from TCRdb applying MiXCR to the 5' RACE reads. This sample has over 200,000 distinct CDR3 sequences, with more than 9% found just once. CDR1 is ENHRY, CDR2 SYGVKD, per germline. CDR3 size: 16 residues. The ends were cut back, 2 bases at V and 0 bases at J, with 12 bases in the middle. This clonotype was seen at least ten times. Its antigen is undetermined. This clonotype was sampled from a male donor with ankylosing spondylitis or in good health (not recorded which). The V gene is TRBV10-3, the J gene TRBJ2-3; D ambiguous. Sequencing used blood, either unsorted or a sorted T cell fraction (not recorded which). The CDR3 DNA sequence: TGTGCCATCAGTGAGGGGCAGTTGCAAAGCACAGATACGCAGTATTTT. Protein: CAISEGQLQSTDTQYF.